This T cell receptor (beta chain) was recorded in a study of T-cell memory formation after mild COVID-19. Findings of the study overall: Contracting clones localized mainly to CM and EM when CD4+ and mainly to EMRA when CD8+. Clones that shrank (day 15 to 85) were balanced CD4/CD8, whereas later expanders leaned CD4+. Cross-reactive memory seemingly joined, as some responding clones were found in pre-infection memory.

V was pared by 0 bases and J by 10 bases, with 6 bases of the junction left unmatched. The length of the CDR3 is 16 residues. Germline-derived CDR1 and CDR2 are LGHNA and YNFKEQ. A 5'RACE reaction primed in the constant segment made cDNA libraries of TCR alpha and TCR beta, and these carried sample barcodes and UMIs. MiXCR was run by TCRdb on the 5' RACE reads, yielding one entry per CDR3 protein. The sample lists around 340,000 distinct CDR3 sequences, around 21% occurring once. Comment on this clonotype: What it binds is unknown.

Sequenced input: PBMCs or a T cell subset sorted from them (not recorded which). The V and J genes are TRBV4-2 and TRBJ1-6, with TRBD1 matching over 10 bases. The receptor's source is an adult woman who had mild COVID-19 (a few samples of this study predate the infection). Cell type and time point are not known. Written as DNA, the CDR3 is TGTGCCAGCAGCCAAGATGACAGGGGGCATATGTCACCCCTCCACTTT. Translation gives CASSQDDRGHMSPLHF.